These T cell receptor beta chains were read from a single sample in a study of PD-1 blockade in mismatch repair-deficient tumors. Clones were sequenced by immunoSEQ multiplex PCR, and TCRdb holds only the in-frame ones, with some missing. The sample consists of around 14,000 clones, about nine tenths of them appearing once. Their antigen targets remain unknown. This specimen consisted of cells cultured in vitro, obtained from a patient treated with pembrolizumab. The origin of the receptors is an adult with mismatch repair-deficient cancer. Each CDR3 is given with its conserved first and last residue. The D gene is left open where the match is weak. Where a row states a size, it is once, few, many or the class of an expanded clone; other rows omit it.

clone_size: .; j_call: TRBJ2-7; d_call: TRBD1; v_call: TRBV7-9; cdr3_length: 16; cdr3_nt: TGTGCCAGCAGCGCTCTCGACAGGGACAGCTCCTACGAGCAGTACTTC; cdr3_aa: CASSALDRDSSYEQYF
clone_size: few; j_call: TRBJ2-7; d_call: TRBD1; v_call: TRBV5-1; cdr3_length: 15; cdr3_nt: TGCGCCAGCAGCAGGGACAGGGGGGTTCAATACGAGCAGTACTTC; cdr3_aa: CASSRDRGVQYEQYF
clone_size: .; j_call: TRBJ2-7; d_call: .; v_call: TRBV7-9; cdr3_length: 12; cdr3_nt: TGTGCCAGCAGCTTAGACCTTTACGAGCAGTACTTC; cdr3_aa: CASSLDLYEQYF
clone_size: .; j_call: TRBJ2-3; d_call: .; v_call: TRBV2; cdr3_length: 12; cdr3_nt: TGTGCCAGTAACCTAGCGACAGATACGCAGTATTTT; cdr3_aa: CASNLATDTQYF
clone_size: .; j_call: TRBJ2-5; d_call: .; v_call: TRBV6-6; cdr3_length: 14; cdr3_nt: TGTGCCAGCAGTTACTCGACTCAAAGTGGGACCCAGTACTTC; cdr3_aa: CASSYSTQSGTQYF
clone_size: .; j_call: TRBJ2-1; d_call: .; v_call: TRBV5-5; cdr3_length: 15; cdr3_nt: TGTGCCAGCAGCTGGGGCCAAGCTCTAGGCAATGAGCAGTTCTTC; cdr3_aa: CASSWGQALGNEQFF
clone_size: .; j_call: TRBJ2-5; d_call: TRBD1; v_call: TRBV7-3; cdr3_length: 13; cdr3_nt: TGTGCCAGCAGCTTCGGACAGGGAGAGACCCAGTACTTC; cdr3_aa: CASSFGQGETQYF
clone_size: .; j_call: TRBJ2-7; d_call: .; v_call: TRBV5-5; cdr3_length: 11; cdr3_nt: TGTGCCAGCAGCGGGGGCTACGAGCAGTACTTC; cdr3_aa: CASSGGYEQYF
clone_size: .; j_call: TRBJ2-7; d_call: .; v_call: TRBV28; cdr3_length: 15; cdr3_nt: TGTGCCAGCAGTTTGCCGACCGGGAAGTCCTACGAGCAGTACTTC; cdr3_aa: CASSLPTGKSYEQYF
clone_size: .; j_call: TRBJ2-7; d_call: .; v_call: TRBV4-1; cdr3_length: 14; cdr3_nt: TGCGCCAGCAGCCAAGAAGCGACAACCAGGGAGCAGTACTTC; cdr3_aa: CASSQEATTREQYF
clone_size: .; j_call: TRBJ1-1; d_call: TRBD1; v_call: TRBV7-2; cdr3_length: 14; cdr3_nt: TGTGCCAGCAGCCCTGACAGGGGGCGAACTGAAGCTTTCTTT; cdr3_aa: CASSPDRGRTEAFF
clone_size: few; j_call: TRBJ2-1; d_call: .; v_call: TRBV7-3; cdr3_length: 13; cdr3_nt: TGTGCCAGCAGCTTAAACTCCTACAATGAGCAGTTCTTC; cdr3_aa: CASSLNSYNEQFF
clone_size: .; j_call: TRBJ1-1; d_call: .; v_call: TRBV5-1; cdr3_length: 16; cdr3_nt: TGCGCCAGCAGCTTGGGTCAAAGGACGGTGAACACTGAAGCTTTCTTT; cdr3_aa: CASSLGQRTVNTEAFF
clone_size: .; j_call: TRBJ2-2; d_call: .; v_call: TRBV5-5; cdr3_length: 15; cdr3_nt: TGTGCCAGCAGCTTAGGAGGGTCGGACACCGGGGAGCTGTTTTTT; cdr3_aa: CASSLGGSDTGELFF
clone_size: .; j_call: TRBJ1-2; d_call: .; v_call: TRBV6-4; cdr3_length: 12; cdr3_nt: TGTGCCAGCAGTGACTCGGGAGAAAAGTACACCTTC; cdr3_aa: CASSDSGEKYTF
clone_size: .; j_call: TRBJ1-1; d_call: TRBD1; v_call: TRBV4-1; cdr3_length: 16; cdr3_nt: TGCGCCAGCAGCTCATCTACAGGGGGCGAGAACACTGAAGCTTTCTTT; cdr3_aa: CASSSSTGGENTEAFF
clone_size: once; j_call: TRBJ1-3; d_call: .; v_call: TRBV6-1; cdr3_length: 14; cdr3_nt: TGTGCCAGCAGTGAGCAAGGTATAGGAAACACCATATATTTT; cdr3_aa: CASSEQGIGNTIYF
clone_size: .; j_call: TRBJ2-1; d_call: .; v_call: TRBV11-3; cdr3_length: 15; cdr3_nt: TGTGCCAGCAGCTTAGGGAAGTTAAGGGACAATGAGCAGTTCTTC; cdr3_aa: CASSLGKLRDNEQFF
clone_size: .; j_call: TRBJ1-3; d_call: .; v_call: TRBV5-1; cdr3_length: 16; cdr3_nt: TGCGCCAGCAGCTTGGTCGGGGAACGGTTTGGAAACACCATATATTTT; cdr3_aa: CASSLVGERFGNTIYF
clone_size: once; j_call: TRBJ1-2; d_call: TRBD1; v_call: TRBV16; cdr3_length: 14; cdr3_nt: TGTGCCAGCAGCCCTCGGACAGGAAACTATGGCTACACCTTC; cdr3_aa: CASSPRTGNYGYTF